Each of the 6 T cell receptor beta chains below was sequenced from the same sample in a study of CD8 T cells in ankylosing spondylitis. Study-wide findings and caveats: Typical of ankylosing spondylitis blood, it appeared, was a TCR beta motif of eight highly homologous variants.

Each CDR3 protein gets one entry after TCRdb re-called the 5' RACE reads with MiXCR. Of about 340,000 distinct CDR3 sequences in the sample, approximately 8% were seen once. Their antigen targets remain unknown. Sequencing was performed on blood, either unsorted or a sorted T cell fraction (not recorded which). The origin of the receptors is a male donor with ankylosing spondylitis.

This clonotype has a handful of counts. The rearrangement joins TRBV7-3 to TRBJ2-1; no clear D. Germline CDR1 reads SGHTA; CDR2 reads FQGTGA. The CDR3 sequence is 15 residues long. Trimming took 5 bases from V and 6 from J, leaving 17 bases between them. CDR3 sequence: CASSARQGPSNEQFF. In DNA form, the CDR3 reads TGTGCCAGCAGCGCACGCCAAGGACCTAGCAATGAGCAGTTCTTC.

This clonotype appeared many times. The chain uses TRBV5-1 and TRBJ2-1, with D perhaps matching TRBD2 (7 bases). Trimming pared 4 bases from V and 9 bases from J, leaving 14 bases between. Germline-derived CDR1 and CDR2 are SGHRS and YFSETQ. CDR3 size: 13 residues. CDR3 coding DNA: TGCGCCAGCAGCCCTGGGGGGGCGTCTGAGCAGTTCTTC. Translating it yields CASSPGGASEQFF.

Written as DNA, the CDR3 is TGTGCCAGCAGCTTATGGGCAGGGGGCAAGAACACCGGGGAGCTGTTTTTT. Translation: CASSLWAGGKNTGELFF. The genes are TRBV7-3 and TRBJ2-2; 8 bases are shared with TRBD1. The CDR3 extends over 17 amino acids. V lost 2 bases to trimming and J lost 1 base; unmatched junction nucleotides: 6. CDR1 SGHTA and CDR2 FQGTGA come from the germline V gene.

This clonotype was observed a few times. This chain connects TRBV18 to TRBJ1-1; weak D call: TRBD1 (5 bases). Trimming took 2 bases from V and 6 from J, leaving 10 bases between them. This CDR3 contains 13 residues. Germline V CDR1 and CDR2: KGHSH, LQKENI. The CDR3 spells CASSPVRDAEAFF. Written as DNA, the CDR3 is TGTGCCAGCTCACCAGTCAGGGACGCTGAAGCTTTCTTT.

The CDR3 protein is CSAGSQGYDSGNTIYF. The CDR3 bases are TGCAGTGCCGGCTCCCAGGGGTATGACTCTGGAAACACCATATATTTT. This sequence joins TRBV20-1 and TRBJ1-3, with a tentative D call TRBD1 (6 bases). V was cut by 6 bases and J by 0 bases, with 18 bases left in between. From germline, CDR1 is DFQATT and CDR2 SNEGSKA (reference sequence). The CDR3 has 16 amino acids.

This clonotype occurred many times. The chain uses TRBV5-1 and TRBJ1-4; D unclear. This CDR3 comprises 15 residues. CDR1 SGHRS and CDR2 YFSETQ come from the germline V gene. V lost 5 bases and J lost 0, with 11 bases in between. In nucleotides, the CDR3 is TGCGCCAGCAGGAGGACGTCTGCAACTAATGAAAAACTGTTTTTT. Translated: CASRRTSATNEKLFF.